The clone carrying this TCR beta chain showed up just a few times. As yet, its antigen is unknown. This entry comes from a study of T-cell memory formation after mild COVID-19. Study outcomes and limitations: Pre-infection memory harbored some responding clones, suggesting cross-reactive memory joined.

TCRdb redid the calling of the 5' RACE reads with MiXCR, one entry per CDR3 protein. Of 290,000 or so distinct CDR3 sequences in the sample, 15% to 20% were seen once. The J segment lost 5 bases and the V segment lost 8 bases, leaving 8 bases of the junction unmatched. CDR3 size: 14 residues. This chain links TRBV12-3 or TRBV12-4 with TRBJ2-5; 10 bases align to TRBD2. The sequence came from a man in his late teens or twenties who had mild COVID-19 (a few samples of this study predate the infection). Cell type and time point are not known. The sequenced material came from PBMCs or a T cell subset sorted from them (not recorded which). The CDR3 loop reads CASASGGASETQYF. In nucleotides, the CDR3 is TGTGCCAGCGCCAGCGGGGGGGCCTCGGAGACCCAGTACTTC.